These T cell receptor beta chains were read from a single sample in a study of cytomegalovirus exposure and HLA in healthy donors. This table comes from immunoSEQ multiplex PCR, and its TCRdb copy is limited to in-frame clones, with some not included. The data contain some 200,000 clones, 82% of them singletons. Sequences were obtained from PBMCs. Receptors originate from a woman between 45 and 60 years old in good health and CMV-seropositive. The CDR3 runs from the conserved cysteine through the conserved F or W. A D gene is named only where the DNA matches it firmly.

j_call v_call d_call cdr3_aa cdr3_nt
TRBJ1-3 TRBV11-2 TRBD1 CASSARQGKSGNTIYF TGTGCCAGCAGCGCCAGACAGGGGAAGTCTGGAAACACCATATATTTT
TRBJ1-5 TRBV19 NA CASSIDPTGPQHF TGTGCCAGTAGTATAGACCCTACTGGGCCCCAGCATTTT
TRBJ2-3 TRBV6-5 NA CASSYSGGVATDTQYF TGTGCCAGCAGTTACAGTGGAGGGGTTGCGACAGATACGCAGTATTTT
TRBJ1-3 TRBV5-5 NA CASSFYSRNSGNTIYF TGTGCCAGCAGCTTTTACAGCCGAAACTCTGGAAACACCATATATTTT
TRBJ1-5 TRBV28 NA CASSSGTLGKPQHF TGTGCCAGCAGTTCCGGGACACTTGGGAAGCCCCAGCATTTT
TRBJ2-3 TRBV6-6 NA CASSYWSSSADTQYF TGTGCCAGCAGTTATTGGAGCAGTTCGGCAGATACGCAGTATTTT
TRBJ2-7 TRBV2 TRBD1 CASRTGQGAGEQYF TGTGCCAGCAGGACCGGACAGGGTGCTGGCGAGCAGTACTTC
TRBJ2-7 TRBV5-1 TRBD2 CASSIDGGVSYEQYF TGCGCCAGCAGCATCGACGGGGGGGTCTCCTACGAGCAGTACTTC
TRBJ2-5 TRBV5-5 NA CASSLVPTHQETQYF TGTGCCAGCAGCTTGGTCCCTACCCATCAAGAGACCCAGTACTTC
TRBJ1-1 TRBV20-1 NA CSTGLGTEAFF TGCAGTACAGGGTTAGGCACTGAAGCTTTCTTT
TRBJ2-7 TRBV5-4 NA CASSLAGQAYEQYF TGTGCCAGCAGCTTGGCAGGGCAGGCTTACGAGCAGTACTTC
TRBJ1-5 TRBV27 NA CASRRESSSSQPQHF TGTGCCAGCAGGAGGGAATCGTCGTCCAGTCAGCCCCAGCATTTT
TRBJ1-2 TRBV20-1 NA CSALQVYGYTF TGCAGTGCCCTTCAGGTCTATGGCTACACCTTC
TRBJ2-1 TRBV9 NA CASSEGVSGGSYNEQFF TGTGCCAGCAGCGAGGGGGTATCGGGGGGCTCCTACAATGAGCAGTTCTTC
TRBJ1-1 TRBV6-6 TRBD1 CASSYSGQGRTEAFF TGTGCCAGCAGTTACTCCGGACAGGGGCGAACTGAAGCTTTCTTT
TRBJ2-7 TRBV2 TRBD1 CASKPNPGQGAYEQYF TGTGCCAGCAAACCAAATCCGGGACAGGGGGCCTACGAGCAGTACTTC
TRBJ2-5 TRBV18 NA CASSPLLDGGETQYF TGTGCCAGCTCACCCCTTTTAGATGGCGGGGAGACCCAGTACTTC
TRBJ2-2 TRBV5-1 TRBD2 CASRMTSGASGELFF TGCGCCAGCAGGATGACTAGCGGGGCGTCAGGGGAGCTGTTTTTT
TRBJ2-7 TRBV6-5 TRBD1 CASSPAGGASYEQYF TGTGCCAGCAGTCCCGCAGGGGGCGCCTCCTACGAGCAGTACTTC
TRBJ1-2 TRBV30 TRBD1 CAWIPTGTGDYGYTF TGTGCCTGGATCCCAACCGGGACAGGGGACTATGGCTACACCTTC
TRBJ2-5 TRBV6-1 NA CASSENWATQETQYF TGTGCCAGCAGTGAGAATTGGGCAACTCAAGAGACCCAGTACTTC
TRBJ2-6 TRBV19 TRBD1 CAISAGPGQGAIGANVLTF TGTGCCATTAGTGCCGGGCCCGGACAGGGGGCGATAGGGGCCAACGTCCTGACTTTC